This T cell receptor beta chain was sequenced during a study of high-grade serous ovarian cancer treatment subgroups. Tumor samples were taken before definitive surgery or chemotherapy. Overall study findings and caveats: Tumors within one patient showed repertoire similarity of about 0.11 to 0.85. Bulk tumor TCR sequencing gave no spatial information.

The count of this clone is one. Its antigen is not known. The germline CDR1 and CDR2 sequences are SGHTA and FQGTGA. Deletions cut 1 base from V and 9 bases from J, with 9 bases between. CDR3 length: 12 residues. Here immunoSEQ multiplex PCR was the method, and the copy in TCRdb shows in-frame clones only, minus some. There are 7,500 to 8,500 clones in the sample; 65% to 75% occur only once, and 5.5% to 6.5% lies in the top ten. This receptor was obtained from a human donor with high-grade serous ovarian cancer. The rearrangement links TRBV7-3 to TRBJ1-2; D is perhaps TRBD1 (5 bases). The sequenced sample was tumor tissue. CDR3 DNA sequence: TGTGCCAGCAGCTTAATGGGACTTAGCTACACCTTC. Protein sequence: CASSLMGLSYTF.